Below, one T cell receptor beta chain is given with its context. Its matching antigen is unknown. From germline, CDR1 is SGDLS and CDR2 YYNGEE. The CDR3 is 15 amino acids. Trimming took 5 bases from V and 4 from J; bases not matched to a gene: 7. Repertoires were generated with immunoSEQ multiplex PCR, while TCRdb's copy carries only in-frame clones and drops some. The profile shows around 52,000 clones, 90% to 95% of them singletons. This specimen belongs to a study of cytomegalovirus exposure and HLA in healthy donors. Study at large: A later analysis reported the same platform for the 120 validation repertoires and the approximately 700 first-cohort repertoires.

Broader study findings: It was fewer than 200 TCR beta chains that were listed as cytomegalovirus-associated.

The sample comprised PBMCs. This sequence joins TRBV9 and TRBJ2-3; 10 bases agree with TRBD2. The clonotype originates from a young woman in good health and CMV-seronegative. The chain's CDR3 is CASSIAGGPADTQYF. In DNA, the CDR3 is TGTGCCAGCAGTATAGCGGGGGGACCGGCAGATACGCAGTATTTT.